This T cell receptor beta chain emerged from a study of T cells in localized non-small cell lung cancer. V lost 4 bases and J 7 bases, leaving 11 bases between the germline ends. Germline V gives CDR1 SNHLY, CDR2 FYNNEI. The CDR3 runs to 14 residues. On this clone: Its specificity is unknown.

Sequencing used immunoSEQ multiplex PCR; TCRdb keeps in-frame clones, though not all of them. The top ten hold under 35% of the sample, which has around 16,000 clones, about nine tenths seen once. The study, taken as a whole, reports: Investigators sequenced only a single tumor region, leaving heterogeneity possible.

This clonotype was sampled from a female donor at least 60 years old with stage III squamous cell lung carcinoma. The source material was peripheral blood, sampled before any cancer treatment. V gene TRBV2 combines with J gene TRBJ1-6; D gene ambiguous. CDR3 sequence: CASSVRVKNSPLHF. The CDR3 nucleotides read TGTGCCAGCAGTGTCCGGGTCAAAAATTCACCCCTCCACTTT.